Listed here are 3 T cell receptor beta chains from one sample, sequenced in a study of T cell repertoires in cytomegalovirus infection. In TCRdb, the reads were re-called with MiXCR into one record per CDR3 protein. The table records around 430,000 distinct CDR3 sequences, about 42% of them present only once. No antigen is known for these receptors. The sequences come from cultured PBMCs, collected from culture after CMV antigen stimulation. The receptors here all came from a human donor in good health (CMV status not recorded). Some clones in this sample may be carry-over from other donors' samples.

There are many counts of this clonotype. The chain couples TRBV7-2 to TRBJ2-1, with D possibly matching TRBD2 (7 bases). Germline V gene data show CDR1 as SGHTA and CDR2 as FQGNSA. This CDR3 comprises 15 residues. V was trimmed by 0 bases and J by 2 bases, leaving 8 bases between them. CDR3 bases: TGTGCCAGCAGCTTAGCGGGGGGGCCCTACAATGAGCAGTTCTTC. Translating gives CASSLAGGPYNEQFF. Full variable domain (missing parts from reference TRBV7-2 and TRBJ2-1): GAGVSQSPSNKVTEKGKDVELRCDPISGHTALYWYRQSLGQGLEFLIYFQGNSAPDKSGLPSDRFSAERTGGSVSTLTIQRTQQEDSAVYLCASSLAGGPYNEQFFGPGTRLTVL.

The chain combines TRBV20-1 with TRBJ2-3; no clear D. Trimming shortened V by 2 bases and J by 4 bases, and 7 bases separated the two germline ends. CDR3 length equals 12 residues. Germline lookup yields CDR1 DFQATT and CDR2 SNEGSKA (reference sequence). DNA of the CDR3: TGCAGTGCTAGATCCCCAGCAGATACGCAGTATTTT. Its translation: CSARSPADTQYF.

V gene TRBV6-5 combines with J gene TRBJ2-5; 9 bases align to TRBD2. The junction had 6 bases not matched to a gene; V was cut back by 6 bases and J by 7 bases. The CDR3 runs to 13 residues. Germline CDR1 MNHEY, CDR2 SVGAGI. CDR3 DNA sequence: TGTGCCAGCAGCCGCGGGAGGGATGGGACCCAGTACTTC. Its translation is CASSRGRDGTQYF.